One and the same sample provided the 28 T cell receptor beta chains below, sequenced in a study of blood T cell repertoires in COVID-19. Produced via immunoSEQ multiplex PCR; TCRdb's table is partial and in-frame only. The sample shows about 240,000 clones, around 90% of them seen only once. The material sequenced was peripheral blood. The source of these receptors is a man in his 60s who had recovered from COVID-19.

This clone was detected a few times. The rearrangement joins TRBV5-1 to TRBJ2-3; 8 nucleotides match TRBD2. The V segment lost 6 bases and the J segment 6 bases; nucleotides outside the gene matches: 6. The CDR3 length is 13 residues. CDR1 and CDR2 from the germline V gene are SGHRS and YFSETQ. The CDR3 protein is CASNRGGSDTQYF. Here the CDR3 DNA reads TGCGCCAGCAATCGCGGGGGGTCGGATACGCAGTATTTT.

V is TRBV10-3 and J is TRBJ2-7, with a tentative D call TRBD1 (5 bases). The CDR3 runs to 15 residues. The V and J ends lost 8 bases and 2 bases respectively, with 19 bases between them. CDR1 is ENHRY and CDR2 is SYGVKD in the germline V gene. This CDR3 is CAIGMDTAPAYEQYF. In nucleotides, the CDR3 is TGTGCCATCGGCATGGACACAGCACCTGCCTACGAGCAGTACTTC.

This chain uses TRBV11-2 with TRBJ2-3, with 15 bases that match TRBD2. The CDR3 is 17 residues long. V was clipped by 5 bases and J by 2 bases; unmatched bases: 5. Germline V lookup: CDR1 SGHAT, CDR2 FQNNGV. The DNA of the CDR3 is TGTGCCAGCAGCCCGGGACTAGCGGGGGGTTACACAGATACGCAGTATTTT. Translated, it gives CASSPGLAGGYTDTQYF.

The rearrangement links TRBV5-6 to TRBJ1-5, with D possibly matching TRBD1 (6 bases). This CDR3 region has 19 residues. Germline lookup yields CDR1 SGHDT and CDR2 YYEEEE. V was cut by 1 base and J by 3 bases, with 23 bases left in between. CDR3 region: CASSLRQGTTLNFNQPQHF. CDR3 coding DNA: TGTGCCAGCAGCTTGAGGCAGGGGACCACCCTGAACTTCAATCAGCCCCAGCATTTT.

The CDR3 spells CASSELRTGRFLPLHF. CDR3 nucleotide sequence: TGTGCCAGCAGTGAATTGCGGACAGGGCGATTTCTACCCCTCCACTTT. The chain couples TRBV6-1 to TRBJ1-6, with 8 nucleotides matching TRBD1. Germline V lookup: CDR1 MNHNS, CDR2 SASEGT. The CDR3 runs 16 residues. Trimming at V came to 2 bases and at J to 12 bases, leaving 12 bases not matched to a gene.

This clone was seen only once. This sample also contains other DNA sequences that code for the same CDR3. The V and J genes are TRBV2 and TRBJ1-2; D remains unclear. The CDR3 sequence is 13 residues long. V was trimmed by 4 bases and J by 3 bases, leaving 9 bases between them. Germline lookup yields CDR1 SNHLY and CDR2 FYNNEI. In nucleotides, the CDR3 is TGTGCCAGCAGTGCCGGGAGCGACTATGGCTACACCTTC. Encoded protein: CASSAGSDYGYTF.

This rearrangement joins TRBV19 to TRBJ1-5; TRBD1 aligns across 10 bases. CDR1 and CDR2 (germline): LNHDA, SQIVND (reference sequence). Trimming cost V 5 bases and J 6 bases; bases outside gene matches: 10. The CDR3 consists of 16 residues. The CDR3 DNA reads TGTGCCAGTAGTTCCGGACAGGGGGACCTCTCTCAGCCCCAGCATTTT. Its translation: CASSSGQGDLSQPQHF.

The chain links TRBV5-6 to TRBJ2-2, with TRBD1 matching 10 bases. From germline, CDR1 is SGHDT and CDR2 YYEEEE. Trimming cost V 4 bases and J 4 bases; bases outside gene matches: 10. This CDR3 is 17 amino acids long. This CDR3 is CASSPRAGQGFTGELFF. CDR3 coding DNA: TGTGCCAGCAGCCCAAGAGCGGGACAGGGGTTCACCGGGGAGCTGTTTTTT.

This sequence joins TRBV5-6 and TRBJ2-1, with 7 bases identical to TRBD1. V lost 0 bases to trimming and J lost 0 bases; unmatched junction nucleotides: 3. The CDR3 is made up of 16 amino acids. Germline V gene data show CDR1 as SGHDT and CDR2 as YYEEEE. CDR3 coding DNA: TGTGCCAGCAGCTTGGACAGGGGTCTCTCCTACAATGAGCAGTTCTTC. Its translation is CASSLDRGLSYNEQFF.

This chain joins TRBV24-1 and TRBJ2-3, with 13 positions matching TRBD2. CDR1 is KGHDR and CDR2 is SFDVKD in the germline V gene. The length of the CDR3 is 13 residues. The V gene end was trimmed by 5 bases and the J gene end by 9 bases; junction bases not matched to a gene: 1. CDR3 sequence: CATSGTSGGTQYF. The DNA for the CDR3 is TGTGCCACCAGTGGGACTAGCGGGGGAACGCAGTATTTT.

The table lists this clone with a count of one. J is TRBJ2-5 and V is TRBV5-4; D might be TRBD1 (5 bases). The CDR3 sequence is 15 residues long. V was clipped by 2 bases and J by 2 bases, with 13 bases between them. Germline V gene lookup returns CDR1 SGHNT and CDR2 YYREEE (reference sequence). CDR3 sequence reads: CASSLSAGQQETQYF. Here the CDR3 DNA reads TGTGCCAGCAGCTTATCCGCAGGGCAACAAGAGACCCAGTACTTC.

About this clone: The CDR3 carries no conserved terminal phenylalanine or tryptophan, so it likely arises from a read error. Because the CDR3's place on the DNA is in doubt, the DNA is left out and the CDR3 is given as listed by TCRdb. V and J are TRBV2 and TRBJ1-2; the D call TRBD1 from the table was never checked on the DNA. In germline, CDR1 is SNHLY, CDR2 FYNNEI. The CDR3 extends over 12 residues, inclusive of both ends. CDR3 loop: CASNPGQGQKSP.

The V gene is TRBV19, the J gene TRBJ2-1; 9 bases are shared with TRBD2. Germline-derived CDR1 and CDR2 are LNHDA and SQIVND (reference sequence). Germline trimming cut 7 bases from V and 4 bases from J; bases unmatched to any gene: 11. This CDR3 comprises 16 residues. The CDR3 DNA is TGTGCCAGTAAATTGCTTAGAGCGGGGGGTTACAATGAGCAGTTCTTC. Protein sequence: CASKLLRAGGYNEQFF.

The rearrangement uses TRBV6-5 and TRBJ1-5; no definite D call. The CDR3 length is 16 residues. Germline V gene sequence: CDR1 MNHEY, CDR2 SVGAGI. Trimming cost V 2 bases and J 9 bases, with 20 bases left between them. The CDR3 coding sequence is TGTGCCAGCAGTTACACGACACCCTCCGAGGGTGGGCCCCAGCATTTT. It is translated as CASSYTTPSEGGPQHF.

The chain carries TRBV30 and TRBJ1-5; D not certain. The length of the CDR3 is 16 residues. Germline CDR1 and CDR2: GTSNPN and SVGIG (reference sequence). V was pared by 3 bases and J by 0 bases, with 15 bases between. DNA of the CDR3: TGTGCCTGGAGGGGTAAGGGAGGTCCTAGCAATCAGCCCCAGCATTTT. Its translation is CAWRGKGGPSNQPQHF.

V and J are TRBV27 and TRBJ1-2; D possibly corresponds to TRBD1 (6 bases). There are 14 residues in the CDR3. From germline, CDR1 is MNHEY and CDR2 SMNVEV (reference sequence). V was cut by 4 bases and J by 3 bases, with 12 bases left in between. The CDR3 nucleotides read TGTGCCAGCAGTTGGGGGGGGGCAGACTATGGCTACACCTTC. Translating it yields CASSWGGADYGYTF.

V and J are TRBV2 and TRBJ2-3; D is undetermined. Germline V CDR1 and CDR2: SNHLY, FYNNEI. The germline V and J ends were trimmed by 2 bases and 6 bases, with 6 bases remaining between them. The CDR3 covers 12 residues. The CDR3: CASSEPPDTQYF. DNA for the CDR3: TGTGCCAGCAGTGAACCTCCGGATACGCAGTATTTT.

This sequence joins TRBV11-1 and TRBJ2-2; TRBD1 matches 8 bases. V shed 5 bases, J shed 7 bases, and the junction held 6 bases outside the gene matches. CDR1 is SGHAT, CDR2 FQDESV, per germline (reference sequence). The CDR3 loop spans 14 amino acids. CDR3 protein: CASSLYRGIGELFF. The CDR3 bases are TGTGCCAGCAGCCTTTACAGGGGGATCGGGGAGCTGTTTTTT. The full variable domain, completed using reference TRBV11-1 and TRBJ2-2, is EAEVAQSPRYKITEKSQAVAFWCDPISGHATLYWYRQILGQGPELLVQFQDESVVDDSQLPKDRFSAERLKGVDSTLKIQPAELGDSAMYLCASSLYRGIGELFFGEGSRLTVL.

This clone was counted a few times. The chain couples TRBV6-5 to TRBJ2-2; 7 bases are a match to TRBD1. The CDR3 length is 14 residues. From germline, CDR1 is MNHEY and CDR2 SVGAGI. V was clipped by 5 bases and J by 4 bases; unmatched bases: 4. The CDR3 bases are TGTGCCAGCAGTAAACGACAGGGCACCGGGGAGCTGTTTTTT. It codes for CASSKRQGTGELFF.

This clone has only a few counts. The V gene is TRBV7-8, the J gene TRBJ2-7; 8 bases match TRBD1. Trimming at V came to 5 bases and at J to 3 bases, leaving 6 bases not matched to a gene. This CDR3 comprises 14 residues. Per the germline V gene, CDR1 is SGHVS and CDR2 is FQNEAQ. Here the CDR3 DNA reads TGTGCCAGCAGCGAAGGACAGGGTCACTACGAGCAGTACGTC. This translates into CASSEGQGHYEQYV.

As for this clone: This same CDR3 is encoded by further DNA sequences in the sample. This rearrangement joins TRBV12-5 to TRBJ1-1; D might be TRBD1 (6 bases). CDR3 length equals 13 residues. Germline values: CDR1 LGHNT, CDR2 FRNRAP. Trimming shortened V by 6 bases and J by 4 bases, and 12 bases separated the two germline ends. As DNA, the CDR3 is TGTGCTAGTGGCCGCACAGGGCCCACTGAAGCTTTCTTT. It specifies CASGRTGPTEAFF.

This clone appeared once. CDR3 protein: CASSAFVGVRYEQYF. The CDR3 nucleotides are TGTGCCAGCAGTGCCTTTGTTGGAGTCCGCTACGAGCAGTACTTC. V gene TRBV28 combines with J gene TRBJ2-7; D not resolved. Germline loops: CDR1 MDHEN, CDR2 SYDVKM. The CDR3 spans 15 residues. V was clipped by 5 bases and J by 3 bases, with 17 bases between them. The whole variable domain, remainder taken from reference TRBV28 and TRBJ2-7, is DVKVTQSSRYLVKRTGEKVFLECVQDMDHENMFWYRQDPGLGLRLIYFSYDVKMKEKGDIPEGYSVSREKKERFSLILESASTNQTSMYLCASSAFVGVRYEQYFGPGTRLTVT.

The chain couples TRBV10-3 to TRBJ1-2; D might be TRBD1 (6 bases). The germline CDR1 and CDR2 sequences are ENHRY and SYGVKD. The length of the CDR3 is 15 residues. V was pared by 3 bases and J by 8 bases, with 19 bases between. The CDR3 loop is CAISERTALTGGYTF. In nucleotides, the CDR3 is TGTGCCATCAGTGAAAGGACAGCCCTCACTGGGGGCTACACCTTC.

For the CDR3, the DNA is TGTGCCTGGAGCCCGGGATCTAAGCCGTATTTT. Translation: CAWSPGSKPYF. This chain uses TRBV30 with TRBJ2-3, with a tentative D call TRBD2 (5 bases). Trimming removed 3 bases at V and 14 bases at J, with 15 bases between. The germline gives CDR1 GTSNPN, CDR2 SVGIG (reference sequence). The CDR3 runs 11 residues.

The chain recombines TRBV5-1 with TRBJ2-7; 9 positions match TRBD1. Germline CDR1 reads SGHRS; CDR2 reads YFSETQ. This CDR3 comprises 14 residues. With 1 base clipped from V and 5 bases from J, the junction kept 4 bases outside the gene matches. CDR3 loop: CASSLLGQGDEQYF. The CDR3, as DNA: TGCGCCAGCAGCTTGCTGGGACAGGGCGACGAGCAGTACTTC.

Concerning this clone: In the same sample, other DNA sequences code for this CDR3. The chain has TRBV28 and TRBJ1-2; maybe TRBD1 (5 bases). The V end lost 3 bases, the J end lost 8 bases, and 10 bases lay between the germline ends. The germline V gene encodes CDR1 MDHEN and CDR2 SYDVKM. The CDR3 contains 12 residues. The CDR3 region has the DNA TGTGCCAGCAGTTTCGCAGGGTGGGGCTACACCTTC. It codes for CASSFAGWGYTF.

The chain links TRBV6-5 to TRBJ2-1; TRBD2 matches 8 bases. The CDR3 has 13 residues. Per the germline V gene, CDR1 is MNHEY and CDR2 is SVGAGI. V lost 6 bases to trimming and J lost 7 bases; unmatched junction nucleotides: 5. The CDR3, as DNA: TGTGCCAGCAGGAGCGGGGGCGGGAATGAGCAGTTCTTC. Translating it yields CASRSGGGNEQFF.

The chain uses TRBV28 and TRBJ2-7, with TRBD2 as a possible D gene (6 bases). Germline lookup yields CDR1 MDHEN and CDR2 SYDVKM. Trimming shortened V by 3 bases and J by 4 bases, and 16 bases separated the two germline ends. This CDR3 comprises 15 residues. CDR3 nucleotide sequence: TGTGCCAGCAGTTTGGGGGGATTGAGGGGATACGAGCAGTACGTC. Its protein product is CASSLGGLRGYEQYV.